The 5 T cell receptor beta chains below come from one sample, sequenced in a study of blood T cells in healthy people across ages. A second 7 to 11 cycle PCR used barcoded and J-beta primers. TCRdb re-derived calls from the 5' RACE reads in MiXCR, one entry per CDR3 protein. Of 600,000 or so distinct CDR3 sequences listed, 20% to 25% are singletons. The material sequenced was blood. These receptors originate from a man between 70 and 80 years old in good health.

This clonotype was counted a few times. The chain employs TRBV2 and TRBJ2-7, with 10 positions matching TRBD1. V lost 2 bases to trimming and J lost 4 bases; unmatched junction nucleotides: 11. Germline V CDR1 and CDR2: SNHLY, FYNNEI. The CDR3 length is 17 residues. The CDR3 coding sequence is TGTGCCAGCAGTGAATGGGGGCCGGGACAGGGGAGTTACGAGCAGTACTTC. It is translated as CASSEWGPGQGSYEQYF.

This chain uses TRBV9 with TRBJ2-5; D remains ambiguous. The J call may be faulty, since TRBJ2-1 better matches the DNA end. CDR1 and CDR2 from the germline V gene are SGDLS and YYNGEE. The CDR3 sequence is 14 residues long. The CDR3 here is CASSVELKFSEQFF. The DNA for the CDR3 is TGTGCCAGCAGCGTAGAACTAAAGTTTAGTGAGCAGTTCTTC.

V and J are TRBV27 and TRBJ1-4; 7 bases fit TRBD1. From germline, CDR1 is MNHEY and CDR2 SMNVEV (reference sequence). V lost 3 bases, J lost 8 bases, and 6 bases stayed unmatched. The CDR3 consists of 14 residues. The CDR3 spells CASSFTGVQEKLFF. The CDR3, as DNA: TGTGCCAGCAGTTTCACAGGGGTTCAAGAAAAACTGTTTTTT. The entire variable domain, with the rest obtained from reference TRBV27 and TRBJ1-4, is as follows: EAQVTQNPRYLITVTGKKLTVTCSQNMNHEYMSWYRQDPGLGLRQIYYSMNVEVTDKGDVPEGYKVSRKEKRNFPLILESPSPNQTSLYFCASSFTGVQEKLFFGSGTQLSVL.

The sample holds a few counts of this clonotype. This chain joins TRBV5-5 and TRBJ2-6; no reliable D call. The CDR3 runs to 16 residues. Germline-derived CDR1 and CDR2 are SGHKS and YYEKEE (reference sequence). The V gene lost 4 bases and the J gene lost 0 bases, with 11 bases spanning the gap. The CDR3 loop is CASSPPPFSGANVLTF. For the CDR3, the DNA is TGTGCCAGCAGCCCTCCCCCCTTCTCTGGGGCCAACGTCCTGACTTTC.

This clonotype was counted between two and nine times. The junction and the germline gene differ at one end; a read error may be behind it. The rearrangement uses TRBV4-3 and TRBJ2-5; D not resolved. Judging by the DNA end, TRBJ2-1 fits better; the J call may be wrong. Per the germline V gene, CDR1 is LGHNA and CDR2 is YSLEER. The CDR3 is made up of 15 amino acids. The CDR3 region is CANSQEVVDYNEQFF. CDR3 in DNA: TGCGCCAACAGCCAAGAGGTAGTAGATTACAATGAGCAGTTCTTC.